This TCR beta chain came from a study of blood T cell repertoires in COVID-19. The overall study: In each case, the material was cDNA or gDNA derived from T cells, B-cell-depleted T cells, or PBMCs.

The study drew participants aged about 18 to 89 years from under 30 US areas. A COVID-19 case had been met by exposed participants during the 2 weeks before study entry. Original methodology: Cell counts per sample came from amplifying reference gene primers. Here immunoSEQ multiplex PCR was the method, and the copy in TCRdb shows in-frame clones only, minus some. V, J and clone size were drawn from that table, and D and trimming were deduced from the DNA. The sample holds 350,000 or so clones, roughly 86% seen once. The CDR3 contains 14 residues. V was clipped by 4 bases and J by 5 bases; unmatched bases: 1. Germline CDR1 is MNHEY and CDR2 is SMNVEV (reference sequence). This clone was seen a handful of times.

This receptor was obtained from a woman in her twenties or thirties who had been exposed to COVID-19. This chain joins TRBV27 and TRBJ2-7, with TRBD2 matching 14 bases. The sample was PBMCs or T cells enriched from blood (not recorded which). DNA for the CDR3: TGTGCCAGCAGTTGGGGACTAGCGGGAGACGAGCAGTACTTC. Translated, it gives CASSWGLAGDEQYF.